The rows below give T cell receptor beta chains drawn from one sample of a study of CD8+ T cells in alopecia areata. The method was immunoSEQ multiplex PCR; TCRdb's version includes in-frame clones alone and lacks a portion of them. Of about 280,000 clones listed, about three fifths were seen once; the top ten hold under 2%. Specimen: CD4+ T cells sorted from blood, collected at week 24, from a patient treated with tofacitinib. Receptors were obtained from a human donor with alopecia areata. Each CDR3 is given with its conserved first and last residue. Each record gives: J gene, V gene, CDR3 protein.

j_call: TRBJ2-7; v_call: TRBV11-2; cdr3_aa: CASSLDPRTGREQYF
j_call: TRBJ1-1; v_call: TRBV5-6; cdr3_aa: CASSPRGGVAFF
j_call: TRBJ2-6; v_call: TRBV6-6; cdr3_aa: CASSFDSSGANVLTF
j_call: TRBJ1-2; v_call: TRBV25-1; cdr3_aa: CASSDAGGNYGYTF
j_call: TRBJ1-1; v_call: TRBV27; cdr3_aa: CASSPGRGTEAFF
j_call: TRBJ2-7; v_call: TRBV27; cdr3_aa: CASSLSGGYEQYF
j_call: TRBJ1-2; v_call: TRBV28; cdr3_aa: CASSLGSYGYTF
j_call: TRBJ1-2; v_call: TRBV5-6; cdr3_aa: CASSSPLGGQGGYGYTF
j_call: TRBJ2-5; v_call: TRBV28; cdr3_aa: CASSSLKETQYF
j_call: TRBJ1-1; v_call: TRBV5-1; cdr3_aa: CASSEQGEGTEAFF
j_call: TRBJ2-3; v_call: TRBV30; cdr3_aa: CARTGQGDSTDTQYF
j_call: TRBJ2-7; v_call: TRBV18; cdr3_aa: CASSRNSQGPEQYF
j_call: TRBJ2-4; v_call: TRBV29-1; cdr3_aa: CRINRGSRNEKGPNIQYF
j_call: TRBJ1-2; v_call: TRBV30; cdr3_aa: CAWSTGTEGYGYTF
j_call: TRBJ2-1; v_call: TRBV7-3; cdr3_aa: CASSLSGTYNEQFF
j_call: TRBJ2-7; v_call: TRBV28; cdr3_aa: CASSPSGTSYEQYF
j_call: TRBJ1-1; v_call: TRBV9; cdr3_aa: CASSGHPQGEAFF
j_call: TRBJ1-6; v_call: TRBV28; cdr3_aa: CASSLAGGTPLHF
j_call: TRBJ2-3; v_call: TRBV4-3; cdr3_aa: CASSQEGTSEDTQYF
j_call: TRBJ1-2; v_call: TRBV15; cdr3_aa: CATSTGTRGYGYTF
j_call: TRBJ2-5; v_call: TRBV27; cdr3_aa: CASSSRGDRGQETQYF
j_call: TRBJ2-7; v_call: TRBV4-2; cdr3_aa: CASSPRSRDSYEQYF
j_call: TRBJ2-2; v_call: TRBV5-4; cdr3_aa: CASRDRDTGELFF
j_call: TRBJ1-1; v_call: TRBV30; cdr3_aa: CAWSSRAEAFF
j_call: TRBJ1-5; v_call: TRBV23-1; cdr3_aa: CALGGNQPQHF
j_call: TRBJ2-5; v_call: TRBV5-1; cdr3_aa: CASSLRQVETQYF
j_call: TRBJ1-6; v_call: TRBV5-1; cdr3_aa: CASRTGQGVSPLHF
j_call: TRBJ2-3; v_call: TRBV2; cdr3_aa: CASRSDRLTDTQYF
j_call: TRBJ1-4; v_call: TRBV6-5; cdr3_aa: CASSYRATEKLFF
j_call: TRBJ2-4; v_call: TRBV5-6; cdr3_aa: CASSLGANPIQYF
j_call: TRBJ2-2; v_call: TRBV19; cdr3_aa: CASIRSLARPTGELFF
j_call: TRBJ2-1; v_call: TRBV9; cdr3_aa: CASSVDPSRGEQFF
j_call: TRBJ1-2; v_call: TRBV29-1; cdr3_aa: CSVGVGVGYTF
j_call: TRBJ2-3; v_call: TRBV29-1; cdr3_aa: CSVGGLSTNTQYF
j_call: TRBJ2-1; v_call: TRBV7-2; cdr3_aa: CASSPGQLVDEQFF
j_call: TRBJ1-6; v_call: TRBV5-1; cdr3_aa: CASSSDRLPNSPLHF
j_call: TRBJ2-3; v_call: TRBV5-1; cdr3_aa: CASSLEAGKADTQYF
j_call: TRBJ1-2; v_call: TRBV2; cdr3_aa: CASSRQGGYYGYTF
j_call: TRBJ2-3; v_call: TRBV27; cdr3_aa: CASSASGGAGRGDTQYF
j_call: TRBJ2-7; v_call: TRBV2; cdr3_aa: CASSLTGISYEQYF
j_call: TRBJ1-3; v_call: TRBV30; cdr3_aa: CAWRPVEVDTIYF
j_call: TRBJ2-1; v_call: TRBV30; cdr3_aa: CAWSVTSGSGGEQFF
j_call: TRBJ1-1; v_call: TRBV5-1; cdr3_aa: CASSLATRKTQAFF
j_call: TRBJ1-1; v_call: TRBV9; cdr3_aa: CASSPLGVNTEAFF
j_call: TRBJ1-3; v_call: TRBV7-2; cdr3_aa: CASSSGSSGNTIYF
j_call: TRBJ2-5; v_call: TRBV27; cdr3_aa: CASGYQGAWETQYF
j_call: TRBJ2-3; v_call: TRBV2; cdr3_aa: CASSRQGQTGTDTQYF
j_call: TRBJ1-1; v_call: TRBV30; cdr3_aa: CAWSVTAEAFF
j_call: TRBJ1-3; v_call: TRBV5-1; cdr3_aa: CASRGARQGNTIYF
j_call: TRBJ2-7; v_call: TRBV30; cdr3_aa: CAWSGGFHGEQYF
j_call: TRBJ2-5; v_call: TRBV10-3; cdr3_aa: CAISGRAGEQETQYF
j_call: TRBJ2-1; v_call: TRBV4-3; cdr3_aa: CASSPLRTGLYNEQFF
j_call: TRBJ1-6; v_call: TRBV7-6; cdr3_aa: CASSLGGSYNSPLHF
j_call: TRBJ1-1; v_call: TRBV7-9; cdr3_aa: CASSPSTGVNTEAFF
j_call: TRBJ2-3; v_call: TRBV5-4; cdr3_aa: CASSPARLDTQYF
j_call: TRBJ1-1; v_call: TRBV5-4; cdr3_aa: CASSSVNTEAFF
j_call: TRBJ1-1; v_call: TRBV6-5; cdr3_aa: CASRNLGRGNTEAFF
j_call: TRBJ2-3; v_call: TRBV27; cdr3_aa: CASSPDGAADTQYF